What follows are 14 T cell receptor beta chains derived from one specimen sequenced in a study of T cell clones after liver transplantation. This table comes from immunoSEQ multiplex PCR, and its TCRdb copy is limited to in-frame clones, with some not included. The sample records tens of thousands of clones, around 80% being singletons. The source was CD4+ T cells from blood, collected less than 50 months after liver transplant. These receptors all stem from a human patient who received a liver transplant. These T cells may partly come from the graft donor.

CDR3 sequence reads: CASSNNRRQGGYTF. CDR3 sequence (DNA): TGTGCCAGCAGCAACAACCGGCGACAGGGAGGCTACACCTTC. V gene TRBV7-2 combines with J gene TRBJ1-2; the match to TRBD1 covers 7 bases. V lost 5 bases, J lost 8 bases, and 11 bases stayed unmatched. CDR3 length: 14 amino acids. Germline CDR1 is SGHTA and CDR2 is FQGNSA.

J is TRBJ2-1 and V is TRBV5-6, with D possibly TRBD2 on 6 matching bases. V gave up 6 bases and J gave up 0 bases, with 19 bases separating them. CDR1 and CDR2 from the germline V gene are SGHDT and YYEEEE. CDR3 size: 17 residues. The CDR3: CASTSREVWSSYNEQFF. The CDR3 nucleotides are TGTGCCAGCACATCAAGGGAGGTATGGAGCTCCTACAATGAGCAGTTCTTC.

This rearrangement joins TRBV29-1 to TRBJ1-1; D call uncertain. V lost 1 base and J lost 5, with 5 bases in between. Germline values: CDR1 SQVTM, CDR2 ANQGSEA. The length of the CDR3 is 11 residues. The CDR3 reads CSVEGVTEAFF. CDR3 bases: TGCAGCGTTGAAGGGGTTACTGAAGCTTTCTTT.

This chain joins TRBV28 and TRBJ2-5; D is possibly TRBD1 or TRBD2 (6 bases each). Germline V gives CDR1 MDHEN, CDR2 SYDVKM. CDR3 length: 12 amino acids. Trimming left V 11 bases short and J 3 bases short, with 13 bases between. Written as DNA, the CDR3 is TGTGCCTCCCTAGGGGGGAAAGAGACCCAGTACTTC. Amino acid sequence: CASLGGKETQYF.

The count of this clone is one. The gene calls are TRBV19 and TRBJ2-5; TRBD2 agrees at 10 bases. The CDR3 totals 19 residues. CDR1 and CDR2 (germline): LNHDA, SQIVND (reference sequence). J was trimmed by 4 bases and V by 9 bases; bases with no gene match: 23. In DNA form, the CDR3 reads TGTGCCAGCGACTCGGGGTCAGATAGCGGGGGGCTAAAGGGAGAGACCCAGTACTTC. Translating gives CASDSGSDSGGLKGETQYF.

V usage is TRBV15 and J usage is TRBJ1-2, with a possible D match to TRBD1 (5 bases). Per the germline V gene, CDR1 is LNHNV and CDR2 is YYDKDF (reference sequence). The CDR3 spans 15 residues. Trimming took 5 bases from V and 8 from J, leaving 21 bases between them. The DNA for the CDR3 is TGTGCCACCAGCCAAAATGGCAGGGCCGGCCGGGGCTACACCTTC. Its protein is CATSQNGRAGRGYTF.

V gene TRBV7-3 combines with J gene TRBJ2-3; 12 nucleotides line up with TRBD1. The J segment lost 9 bases and the V segment lost 3 bases, leaving 4 bases of the junction unmatched. The V gene's germline CDR1 is SGHTA and CDR2 FQGTGA. This CDR3 is 14 amino acids long. The DNA for the CDR3 is TGTGCCAGCAGCTTGGGACAGGGGGCGCGAACGCAGTATTTT. Translating it yields CASSLGQGARTQYF.

This clone occurred a few times. The chain is built from TRBV6-1 and TRBJ1-2; 9 bases are shared with TRBD1. The ends lost 3 bases at V and 8 bases at J; junction bases unmatched: 10. Germline CDR1 is MNHNS and CDR2 is SASEGT. The CDR3 runs 15 residues. The DNA for the CDR3 is TGTGCCAGCAGTGAGCGGGGACAGGGAGATACCGGCTACACCTTC. Translated: CASSERGQGDTGYTF.

The chain combines TRBV29-1 with TRBJ1-2, with D hard to call. CDR3 size: 13 residues. Looked up from germline, CDR1 is SQVTM and CDR2 is ANQGSEA. The V end was cut by 6 bases, the J end by 4 bases, with 15 bases between. The CDR3 spells CSVGRGIGYGYTF. The CDR3, as DNA: TGCAGCGTCGGAAGAGGGATCGGCTATGGCTACACCTTC.

This chain uses TRBV5-5 with TRBJ2-7; D ambiguous. V was pared by 4 bases and J by 4 bases, with 12 bases between. Germline V CDR1 and CDR2: SGHKS, YYEKEE (reference sequence). The CDR3 runs 13 residues. In DNA, the CDR3 is TGTGCCAGCAGCCTTGGATGGCGGTACGAGCAGTACTTC. This gives the protein CASSLGWRYEQYF.

This chain connects TRBV7-3 to TRBJ2-2; no clear D. This CDR3 contains 13 residues. V lost 2 bases, J lost 4 bases, and 5 bases lay in between. CDR1 and CDR2 (germline): SGHTA, FQGTGA. The DNA for the CDR3 is TGTGCCAGCAGCTTAGCGACCACCGGGGAGCTGTTTTTT. Translation: CASSLATTGELFF.

The rearrangement joins TRBV28 to TRBJ2-3; D uncertain. CDR1 and CDR2 (germline): MDHEN, SYDVKM. This CDR3 comprises 19 residues. V was cut by 2 bases and J by 0 bases, with 21 bases left in between. CDR3 nucleotides: TGTGCCAGCAGTTTAAATGTGAGGCAGCAGAAAACTAGCACAGATACGCAGTATTTT. It encodes CASSLNVRQQKTSTDTQYF.

The chain recombines TRBV7-2 with TRBJ2-1, with D perhaps TRBD1 or TRBD2 (5 bases each). Trimming stripped 5 bases from V and 10 bases from J, with 21 bases between. This CDR3 is built from 15 residues. Germline V CDR1 and CDR2: SGHTA, FQGNSA. As DNA, the CDR3 is TGTGCCAGCAGCCTTCTCGGCAGGGCGGGTATAGAGCAGTTCTTC. Its protein is CASSLLGRAGIEQFF. Filled out from reference TRBV7-2 and TRBJ2-1, the complete variable domain reads GAGVSQSPSNKVTEKGKDVELRCDPISGHTALYWYRQSLGQGLEFLIYFQGNSAPDKSGLPSDRFSAERTGGSVSTLTIQRTQQEDSAVYLCASSLLGRAGIEQFFGPGTRLTVL.

The chain carries TRBV27 and TRBJ1-3, with D maybe TRBD1 (5 bases). Trimming pared 2 bases from V and 8 bases from J, leaving 10 bases between. The CDR3 totals 13 residues. Germline V CDR1 and CDR2: MNHEY, SMNVEV (reference sequence). The CDR3 DNA sequence: TGTGCCAGCAGTTTAAGACAGCGGGACACCATATATTTT. Amino acids: CASSLRQRDTIYF.